Below are 32 T cell receptor beta chains sequenced from a single sample in a study of T-cell memory formation after mild COVID-19. One entry per CDR3 protein results from TCRdb running MiXCR on the 5' RACE reads. The sample lists about 540,000 distinct CDR3 sequences, roughly 21% occurring once. Sequencing was done on a sample of PBMCs or a T cell subset sorted from them (not recorded which). The receptor source for this set is an adult woman who had mild COVID-19 (a few samples of this study predate the infection). Cell type and time point are not known.

This clonotype was seen more than once but under ten times. This sequence joins TRBV6-6 and TRBJ2-1; TRBD2 is a possible D gene (6 bases). The ends were cut back, 5 bases at V and 8 bases at J, with 22 bases in the middle. The length of the CDR3 is 16 residues. The germline V gene has CDR1 MNHNY and CDR2 SVGAGI (reference sequence). The CDR3 region is CASSGGEAGRFDEQFF. The CDR3, as DNA: TGTGCCAGCAGTGGGGGAGAAGCGGGTCGCTTTGATGAGCAGTTCTTC.

The gene calls are TRBV7-8 and TRBJ2-3; TRBD2 matches 11 bases. The V gene end was trimmed by 4 bases and the J gene end by 0 bases; junction bases not matched to a gene: 3. This CDR3 region has 16 residues. CDR1 and CDR2 (germline): SGHVS, FQNEAQ. CDR3 bases: TGTGCCAGCAGCTCCATAGCGGGGGGGAGCACAGATACGCAGTATTTT. Its protein is CASSSIAGGSTDTQYF.

This clonotype has more than one count but fewer than ten. The V call is TRBV29-1, the J call TRBJ1-2; D ambiguous. CDR1 SQVTM and CDR2 ANQGSEA come from the germline V gene. The germline V and J ends were trimmed by 3 bases and 4 bases, with 18 bases remaining between them. This CDR3 region has 15 residues. In DNA form, the CDR3 reads TGCAGCGTTGATAGTCAACAGATAGACTCCTATGGCTACACCTTC. It specifies CSVDSQQIDSYGYTF.

The rearrangement uses TRBV19 and TRBJ2-1; TRBD1 aligns across 7 bases. Losses at the gene ends were 5 bases for V and 2 bases for J; bases not matched to a gene: 9. This CDR3 is 16 amino acids long. Germline V gene lookup returns CDR1 LNHDA and CDR2 SQIVND (reference sequence). The CDR3 bases are TGTGCCAGTAGTCCTCAAGACAGGGCCCCCTACAATGAGCAGTTCTTC. Encoded protein: CASSPQDRAPYNEQFF.

The rearrangement joins TRBV6-5 to TRBJ2-7; 7 positions agree with TRBD2. The J segment lost 0 bases and the V segment lost 5 bases, leaving 13 bases of the junction unmatched. Per germline, CDR1 MNHEY and CDR2 SVGAGI. CDR3 length: 17 residues. CDR3 nucleotides: TGTGCCAGCAGTGCCTTCTTTGGCGGGGGTAGCTCCTACGAGCAGTACTTC. It is translated as CASSAFFGGGSSYEQYF.

This clonotype was seen a handful of times. V and J are TRBV10-3 and TRBJ2-7; D might be TRBD1 (6 bases). V was pared by 3 bases and J by 1 base, with 16 bases between. Germline CDR1 and CDR2: ENHRY and SYGVKD. The CDR3 loop spans 16 amino acids. The CDR3 here is CAISEPGHRGSYEQYF. The CDR3 coding sequence is TGTGCCATCAGTGAACCGGGACACCGAGGATCCTACGAGCAGTACTTC.

The chain joins TRBV7-3 to TRBJ2-1; possibly TRBD2 for D (7 bases). Trimming took 5 bases from V and 10 from J, leaving 30 bases between them. Germline values: CDR1 SGHTA, CDR2 FQGTGA. The CDR3 extends over 18 amino acids. Here the CDR3 reads CASSPQGRGWDSTPEQFF. CDR3 bases: TGTGCCAGCAGCCCTCAGGGGAGGGGTTGGGACTCCACCCCCGAGCAGTTCTTC.

J is TRBJ1-1 and V is TRBV27, with D uncertain. The V end lost 6 bases, the J end lost 3 bases, and 5 bases lay between the germline ends. Germline CDR1 reads MNHEY; CDR2 reads SMNVEV (reference sequence). CDR3 length: 11 residues. The CDR3 reads CASRRDTEAFF. The CDR3 nucleotides are TGTGCCAGCAGACGGGACACTGAAGCTTTCTTT.

CDR3 sequence: CATSDSDFNEQFF. The CDR3 coding sequence is TGTGCCACCAGTGATTCCGACTTTAATGAGCAGTTCTTC. The chain combines TRBV24-1 with TRBJ2-1; D remains ambiguous. Germline loops: CDR1 KGHDR, CDR2 SFDVKD. The CDR3 is 13 residues long. Trimming stripped 2 bases from V and 7 bases from J, with 8 bases between.

The genes are TRBV3-1 and TRBJ2-3; TRBD2 agrees at 7 bases. V lost 1 base to trimming and J lost 2 bases; unmatched junction nucleotides: 9. This CDR3 region has 17 residues. In germline, CDR1 is LGHDT, CDR2 YNNKEL (reference sequence). The CDR3: CASSQGSLAVYTDTQYF. CDR3 DNA sequence: TGTGCCAGCAGCCAAGGGTCGCTAGCGGTATACACAGATACGCAGTATTTT.

This clonotype was observed a few times. The rearrangement uses TRBV7-6 and TRBJ2-7; TRBD1 is a possible D gene (6 bases). Germline V lookup: CDR1 SGHVS, CDR2 FNYEAQ. The CDR3 is made up of 18 amino acids. V lost 0 bases, J lost 0 bases, and 18 bases lay in between. The DNA for the CDR3 is TGTGCCAGCAGCTTAGCTTCTCCCGGGGACATGAGCTCCTACGAGCAGTACTTC. It specifies CASSLASPGDMSSYEQYF.

This sequence joins TRBV12-3 or TRBV12-4 and TRBJ1-2; tentatively, D is TRBD1 (5 bases). There are 16 residues in the CDR3. Trimming pared 2 bases from V and 4 bases from J, leaving 17 bases between. The DNA of the CDR3 is TGTGCCAGCAGTTTACTGCTCGGTGGGGGTGGCTATGGCTACACCTTC. It encodes CASSLLLGGGGYGYTF.

The chain combines TRBV7-6 with TRBJ2-1; 14 bases agree with TRBD2. Germline V gene sequence: CDR1 SGHVS, CDR2 FNYEAQ. The trim removed 3 bases at V and 8 bases at J, leaving 6 bases unmatched. The CDR3 extends over 16 amino acids. The CDR3 sequence is CASSFGLAGGGDEQFF. Here the CDR3 DNA reads TGTGCCAGCAGCTTCGGACTAGCGGGGGGCGGCGATGAGCAGTTCTTC. Full variable domain (outside the CDR3, taken from reference TRBV7-6 and TRBJ2-1): GAGVSQSPRYKVTKRGQDVALRCDPISGHVSLYWYRQALGQGPEFLTYFNYEAQQDKSGLPNDRFSAERPEGSISTLTIQRTEQRDSAMYRCASSFGLAGGGDEQFFGPGTRLTVL.

This clonotype was observed at least ten times. The chain couples TRBV7-2 to TRBJ2-7; TRBD2 agrees at 13 bases. CDR3 length equals 15 residues. Losses at the gene ends were 1 base for V and 7 bases for J; bases not matched to a gene: 4. Germline CDR1 reads SGHTA; CDR2 reads FQGNSA. The chain's CDR3 is CASSLGTSGRGEQYF. The CDR3 nucleotides read TGTGCCAGCAGCTTAGGGACTAGCGGGAGAGGAGAGCAGTACTTC.

The J gene is TRBJ2-3, the V gene TRBV12-3 or TRBV12-4, with 16 bases matching TRBD2. J was trimmed by 5 bases and V by 5 bases; bases with no gene match: 10. The CDR3 loop spans 18 amino acids. The DNA of the CDR3 is TGTGCCAGCAGTCGTCCCGGGACTAGCGGGGGGGCGGAAGATACGCAGTATTTT. This sequence encodes CASSRPGTSGGAEDTQYF.

This chain links TRBV7-3 with TRBJ2-1; D gene ambiguous. The CDR3 covers 15 residues. Germline V CDR1 and CDR2: SGHTA, FQGTGA. The ends were cut back, 2 bases at V and 7 bases at J, with 15 bases in the middle. CDR3 region: CASSLPVPGGNEQFF. The CDR3 DNA reads TGTGCCAGCAGCTTACCAGTTCCAGGTGGTAATGAGCAGTTCTTC. Complete variable domain (other parts from reference TRBV7-3 and TRBJ2-1): GAGVSQTPSNKVTEKGKYVELRCDPISGHTALYWYRQSLGQGPEFLIYFQGTGAADDSGLPNDRFFAVRPEGSVSTLKIQRTERGDSAVYLCASSLPVPGGNEQFFGPGTRLTVL.

Only a few counts were recorded for this clonotype. The chain employs TRBV6-2 or TRBV6-3 and TRBJ2-1, with TRBD2 matching over 9 bases. Trimming at V came to 7 bases and at J to 2 bases, leaving 6 bases not matched to a gene. This CDR3 has 15 amino acids. Germline-derived CDR1 and CDR2 are MNHEY and SVGEGT. In DNA form, the CDR3 reads TGTGCCAGCAACGAACTAGCGGGTACCTACAATGAGCAGTTCTTC. As protein: CASNELAGTYNEQFF.

The chain employs TRBV15 and TRBJ2-7, with 7 bases matching TRBD2. The CDR3 is made up of 15 amino acids. V was clipped by 3 bases and J by 2 bases; unmatched bases: 7. CDR1 and CDR2 (germline): LNHNV, YYDKDF (reference sequence). The CDR3 protein is CATSRTREIPYEQYF. The CDR3, as DNA: TGTGCCACCAGCAGGACGCGGGAGATCCCCTACGAGCAGTACTTC. The whole variable domain, remainder taken from reference TRBV15 and TRBJ2-7, is DAMVIQNPRYQVTQFGKPVTLSCSQTLNHNVMYWYQQKSSQAPKLLFHYYDKDFNNEADTPDNFQSRRPNTSFCFLDIRSPGLGDTAMYLCATSRTREIPYEQYFGPGTRLTVT.

This clonotype was counted once. The genes are TRBV29-1 and TRBJ2-5, with 7 bases lining up with TRBD2. After removal of 3 bases from V and 5 bases from J, the junction contained 3 bases not matched to a gene. Germline V gene lookup returns CDR1 SQVTM and CDR2 ANQGSEA. The CDR3 has 12 amino acids. DNA of the CDR3: TGCAGCGTTGATCGTAGCGGGGAGACCCAGTACTTC. As protein: CSVDRSGETQYF.

The CDR3 DNA reads as TGTGCCAGCAGCTCGACAGATAGCAATCAGCCCCAGCATTTT. Translating it yields CASSSTDSNQPQHF. J is TRBJ1-5 and V is TRBV25-1, with D maybe TRBD1 (5 bases). The CDR3 spans 14 residues. V lost 6 bases, J lost 0 bases, and 9 bases lay in between. Germline lookup yields CDR1 MGHDK and CDR2 SYGVNS.

The chain carries TRBV5-5 and TRBJ1-2, with 9 bases that match TRBD1. The V segment lost 2 bases and the J segment 4 bases; nucleotides outside the gene matches: 12. Germline V gives CDR1 SGHKS, CDR2 YYEKEE (reference sequence). The CDR3 covers 17 residues. CDR3 in DNA: TGTGCCAGCAGCTTCAGACCGGGACAGGGTGTTCTCTATGGCTACACCTTC. Its protein product is CASSFRPGQGVLYGYTF.

This chain uses TRBV28 with TRBJ2-7, with D tentatively TRBD2 (6 bases). This CDR3 spans 12 amino acids. Germline CDR1 MDHEN, CDR2 SYDVKM. The V and J ends lost 2 bases and 5 bases respectively, with 7 bases between them. The CDR3 here is CASSLRTNEQYF. DNA for the CDR3: TGTGCCAGCAGTTTACGGACTAACGAGCAGTACTTC.

This rearrangement joins TRBV5-6 to TRBJ1-4, with no clear D. V was trimmed by 0 bases and J by 3 bases, leaving 15 bases between them. This CDR3 is built from 17 residues. Germline V gene sequence: CDR1 SGHDT, CDR2 YYEEEE. The CDR3 DNA sequence: TGTGCCAGCAGCTTGGCGACCGCAGAAGACTCTAATGAAAAACTGTTTTTT. This translates into CASSLATAEDSNEKLFF.

This clonotype has only a few counts. The chain joins TRBV2 to TRBJ2-5, with TRBD1 matching 7 bases. V lost 6 bases to trimming and J lost 2 bases; unmatched junction nucleotides: 6. The germline V gene encodes CDR1 SNHLY and CDR2 FYNNEI. The CDR3 runs to 14 residues. As DNA, the CDR3 is TGTGCCAGCAGACCCGGGACAGTACAAGAGACCCAGTACTTC. The encoded protein is CASRPGTVQETQYF.

CDR3 DNA: TGTGCCAGCAGCTTAGGGTTCGGGGGGGAGACTGAAGCTTTCTTT. It translates to CASSLGFGGETEAFF. The gene calls are TRBV7-9 and TRBJ1-1; D may be TRBD1 (5 bases). CDR3 size: 15 residues. Germline assignment: CDR1 SEHNR and CDR2 FQNEAQ (reference sequence). With 1 base removed from V and 5 bases from J, the gap between germline ends came to 14 bases.

This clonotype turned up a few times. The V gene is TRBV11-1, the J gene TRBJ2-7; a possible D gene is TRBD1 (7 bases). The ends were cut back, 0 bases at V and 0 bases at J, with 12 bases in the middle. Germline V CDR1 and CDR2: SGHAT, FQDESV (reference sequence). The CDR3 contains 16 residues. The CDR3: CASSLAAGQHSYEQYF. The CDR3 coding sequence is TGTGCCAGCAGCTTAGCGGCGGGACAGCACTCCTACGAGCAGTACTTC.

This rearrangement joins TRBV20-1 to TRBJ1-2; 8 positions agree with TRBD1. The V segment lost 0 bases and the J segment 8 bases; nucleotides outside the gene matches: 5. This CDR3 spans 13 amino acids. Germline assignment: CDR1 DFQATT and CDR2 SNEGSKA (reference sequence). The CDR3 sequence: CSARDPGGEGYTF. The CDR3 coding sequence is TGCAGTGCTAGAGATCCAGGGGGCGAGGGCTACACCTTC.

This clonotype has a handful of counts. This chain connects TRBV7-3 to TRBJ2-5; the D gene could be TRBD1 or TRBD2 (5 bases each). The V end lost 1 base, the J end lost 5 bases, and 11 bases lay between the germline ends. The CDR3 is 14 residues long. Looked up from germline, CDR1 is SGHTA and CDR2 is FQGTGA. This CDR3 is CASSLNQGVETQYF. In nucleotides, the CDR3 is TGTGCCAGCAGCTTAAACCAGGGAGTCGAGACCCAGTACTTC.

In nucleotides, the CDR3 is TGCAGTGCTAGTTCTGGACTCTCCTACGAGCAGTACTTC. Translation gives CSASSGLSYEQYF. The chain employs TRBV20-1 and TRBJ2-7; D may be TRBD2 (5 bases). In germline, CDR1 is DFQATT, CDR2 SNEGSKA (reference sequence). Trimming pared 3 bases from V and 0 bases from J, leaving 9 bases between. The CDR3 extends over 13 amino acids.

This clonotype came up a few times. This sequence joins TRBV7-2 and TRBJ1-2, with D maybe TRBD1 (5 bases). V was clipped by 1 base and J by 0 bases, with 12 bases between them. This CDR3 region has 16 residues. CDR1 is SGHTA, CDR2 FQGNSA, per germline. This CDR3 is CASSLVFGGTNYGYTF. As DNA, the CDR3 is TGTGCCAGCAGCTTAGTGTTTGGGGGTACTAACTATGGCTACACCTTC.

In the case of this clonotype: The junction and the germline gene differ at one end; a read error may be behind it. The gene calls are TRBV7-3 and TRBJ2-3; 11 bases line up with TRBD2. This CDR3 has 16 residues. Germline V gene lookup returns CDR1 SGHTA and CDR2 FQGTGA. The CDR3 nucleotides are TGTTCCAGCAGCGTCATTAGCGGGGGGGCAACAGATACGCAGTATTTT. Protein product: CSSSVISGGATDTQYF.

The chain carries TRBV24-1 and TRBJ2-1; 7 positions agree with TRBD2. Germline V CDR1 and CDR2: KGHDR, SFDVKD. The trim removed 3 bases at V and 0 bases at J, leaving 13 bases unmatched. CDR3 length: 19 residues. The CDR3 bases are TGTGCCACCAGTGATCCTCAATTAGCGGGCGGGAGCTCCTACAATGAGCAGTTCTTC. It is translated as CATSDPQLAGGSSYNEQFF.